Here is one T cell receptor beta chain with its context. Its antigen is currently unknown. The CDR3 loop spans 14 amino acids. V gave up 3 bases and J gave up 3 bases, with 11 bases separating them. Germline V gives CDR1 ENHRY, CDR2 SYGVKD. Using its own MiXCR run on the RT-PCR reads, TCRdb lists one record per CDR3 protein. The sample lists 650,000 to 800,000 distinct CDR3 sequences, around a sixth occurring once. The data derive from a study of response to subunit inactivated influenza vaccine. Study conclusions and caveats: Few new T cells, the authors suggested, are recruited by each seasonal influenza vaccination.

The sequencing used PBMCs from blood, collected 5 days after vaccination. The TCR sequence derives from a man between 50 and 59 years old who received an inactivated influenza vaccine. The gene calls are TRBV10-3 and TRBJ1-2; a weak D match, TRBD1 (6 bases). In nucleotides, the CDR3 is TGTGCCATCAGTGAATCCAGGGGTGACTATGGCTACACCTTC. The encoded protein is CAISESRGDYGYTF.